This T cell receptor (beta chain) appears in the sequencing data of a study of response to subunit inactivated influenza vaccine. The V and J ends lost 3 bases and 3 bases, in that order; junction bases with no gene match: 9. CDR3 length: 16 amino acids. Overall study findings and caveats: New T cells are recruited in small numbers by each seasonal influenza vaccination, according to the authors' suggestion.

This clonotype was counted many times. Its antigen is unidentified. TCRdb processed the RT-PCR reads anew with MiXCR; each CDR3 protein has one entry. The sample shows more than 250,000 distinct CDR3 sequences, about a fifth of them seen only once. Sequencing used PBMCs from blood, obtained approximately 20 months after vaccination. The chain has TRBV12-3 or TRBV12-4 and TRBJ1-2, with 8 bases that match TRBD1. The clonotype was recovered from a man aged 50 to 75 who received an inactivated influenza vaccine. CDR3 protein: CASSLVPGGLDYGYTF. The CDR3 DNA is TGTGCCAGCAGTTTGGTCCCAGGGGGCCTGGACTATGGCTACACCTTC.